The clone carrying this T cell receptor (beta chain) was counted many times. Antigen specificity is unknown. Construction of TCR beta libraries was performed using quantitative 5'-RACE with molecular barcodes. TCRdb ran MiXCR on the 5' RACE reads and lists one entry per CDR3 protein. The data contain fewer than 130,000 distinct CDR3 sequences, 24% of them seen just once; the ten biggest clones take up 9% to 15%. This CDR3 has 15 residues. V lost 3 bases to trimming and J lost 1 base, with 13 bases between them. Germline loops: CDR1 DFQATT, CDR2 SNEGSKA (reference sequence). The sample comes from a study of CD8 T cells in ankylosing spondylitis. Notes on the study in general: Within peripheral blood, clones linked to disease were CD8+ and relatively rare. As reported, disease-linked clones showed significant enrichment in matched ankylosing spondylitis synovial fluid.

Input material: synovial fluid, either unsorted or a sorted T cell fraction (not recorded which). The sequence came from a male donor with ankylosing spondylitis. The chain couples TRBV20-1 to TRBJ1-5, with D perhaps matching TRBD1 (5 bases). The CDR3 DNA follows: TGCAGTGCTAGTTTTGGGGGGTTGAGCAATCAGCCCCAGCATTTT. The encoded protein is CSASFGGLSNQPQHF.